The TCR beta chain described here comes from a study of T cell responses to AZD1222 COVID-19 vaccine. The assay was immunoSEQ multiplex PCR, and TCRdb's table has in-frame clones only and misses some. The repertoire holds approximately 130,000 clones, with around 83% as singletons. The CDR3 runs to 14 residues. Germline V gene sequence: CDR1 LGHDT, CDR2 YNNKEL (reference sequence). The trim removed 6 bases at V and 7 bases at J, leaving 7 bases unmatched. This clonotype was obtained from an adult who received the AZD1222 COVID-19 vaccine. Material: peripheral blood, obtained 28 days after the second AZD1222 dose. This chain joins TRBV3-1 (or the pseudogene TRBV3-2) and TRBJ1-2, with 11 bases that match TRBD1. The CDR3 nucleotides read TGTGCCAGCAGGGGACAGGGGGGAATGGTTGGCTACACCTTC. This translates into CASRGQGGMVGYTF.